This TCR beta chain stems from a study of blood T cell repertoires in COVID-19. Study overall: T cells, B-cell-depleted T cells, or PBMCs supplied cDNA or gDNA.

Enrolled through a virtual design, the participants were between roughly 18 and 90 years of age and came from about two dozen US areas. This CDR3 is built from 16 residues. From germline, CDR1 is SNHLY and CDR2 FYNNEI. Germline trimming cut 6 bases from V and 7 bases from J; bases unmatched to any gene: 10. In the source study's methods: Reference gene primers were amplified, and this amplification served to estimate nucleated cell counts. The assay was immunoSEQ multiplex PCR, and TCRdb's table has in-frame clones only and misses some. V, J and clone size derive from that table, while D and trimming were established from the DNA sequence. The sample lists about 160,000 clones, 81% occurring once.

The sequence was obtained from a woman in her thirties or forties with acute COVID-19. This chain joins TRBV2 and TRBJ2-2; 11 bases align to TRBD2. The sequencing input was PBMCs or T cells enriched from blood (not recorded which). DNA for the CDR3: TGTGCCAGCAGACAGACGACTAGCGGGACAGGCGGGGAGCTGTTTTTT. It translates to CASRQTTSGTGGELFF.